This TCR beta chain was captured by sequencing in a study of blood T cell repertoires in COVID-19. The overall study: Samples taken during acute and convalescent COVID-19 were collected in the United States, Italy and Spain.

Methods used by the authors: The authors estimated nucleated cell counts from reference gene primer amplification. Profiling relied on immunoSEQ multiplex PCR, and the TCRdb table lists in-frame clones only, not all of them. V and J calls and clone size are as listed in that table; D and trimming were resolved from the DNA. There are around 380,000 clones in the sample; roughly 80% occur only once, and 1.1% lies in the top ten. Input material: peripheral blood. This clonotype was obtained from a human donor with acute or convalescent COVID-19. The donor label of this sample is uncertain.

CDR3 protein: CSVEFFSPVTEAFF. In DNA, the CDR3 is TGCAGCGTTGAGTTTTTTTCCCCGGTAACTGAAGCTTTCTTT. The chain employs TRBV29-1 and TRBJ1-1; D not resolved. The CDR3 spans 14 residues. The V end was cut by 3 bases, the J end by 5 bases, with 16 bases between. The germline V gene has CDR1 SQVTM and CDR2 ANQGSEA.